These 16 T cell receptor beta chains originate from one sample sequenced in a study of T cell responses to AZD1222 COVID-19 vaccine (dated by TCRdb to the early 2020s). This specimen's time point label, per the study, means: about 28 days (+/-7) after the second vaccine dose. Library generation was performed with the immunoSEQ multiplex PCR assay. TCRdb stores this immuneACCESS table with in-frame sequences only. Part of the clones is absent; in the studies checked, under half of the shortfall reflects unresolved V genes, and no reason is known for the rest. In this sample the table shows over 150,000 clones, 88% of which occur a single time. The ten largest clones take up roughly 4.3% of the sample. Sequencing was performed on peripheral blood, taken 28 days after the second AZD1222 dose. These receptors were obtained from an adult who received the AZD1222 COVID-19 vaccine.

The chain recombines TRBV7-8 with TRBJ2-5, with 8 bases aligning to TRBD2. Germline V gene data show CDR1 as SGHVS and CDR2 as FQNEAQ. Trimming removed 3 bases from V and 3 bases from J; junction bases left unmatched: 24. This CDR3 region has 21 residues. CDR3 nucleotide sequence: TGTGCCAGCAGCTTTAGGGCCCTCGTGGCGGGAGGCGATTCCGGGAAAGAGACCCAGTACTTC. Translation: CASSFRALVAGGDSGKETQYF.

The count of this clone is one. The rearrangement uses TRBV11-2 and TRBJ1-4; D is undetermined. The CDR3 runs 16 residues. Germline assignment: CDR1 SGHAT and CDR2 FQNNGV. Trimming stripped 3 bases from V and 6 bases from J, with 17 bases between. The CDR3 region is CASSFGISTEYEKLFF. The CDR3 DNA reads as TGTGCCAGCAGCTTTGGGATATCGACGGAGTATGAAAAACTGTTTTTT.

Only one count was recorded for this clone. This chain connects TRBV5-1 to TRBJ1-2; 7 bases are a match to TRBD1. V was pared by 1 base and J by 2 bases, with 5 bases of the junction left unmatched. Germline V CDR1 and CDR2: SGHRS, YFSETQ. The CDR3 loop spans 15 amino acids. The CDR3 DNA sequence: TGCGCCAGCAGCTTGACCGGGGACAGAAACTATGGCTACACCTTC. Its translation: CASSLTGDRNYGYTF. Looking up the rest from reference TRBV5-1 and TRBJ1-2 gives the full variable domain: KAGVTQTPRYLIKTRGQQVTLSCSPISGHRSVSWYQQTPGQGLQFLFEYFSETQRNKGNFPGRFSGRQFSNSRSEMNVSTLELGDSALYLCASSLTGDRNYGYTFGSGTRLTVV.

The V gene is TRBV11-2, the J gene TRBJ1-5, with no clear D. V lost 0 bases to trimming and J lost 6 bases, with 6 bases between them. This CDR3 has 13 amino acids. Germline V gene data show CDR1 as SGHAT and CDR2 as FQNNGV. CDR3 amino acids: CASSLERSQPQHF. The CDR3 nucleotides are TGTGCCAGCAGCTTAGAAAGGAGTCAGCCCCAGCATTTT.

This clone was found once. The chain couples TRBV20-1 to TRBJ1-1, with D perhaps TRBD1 (6 bases). Germline values: CDR1 DFQATT, CDR2 SNEGSKA (reference sequence). The CDR3 is 14 amino acids. V was pared by 3 bases and J by 2 bases, with 13 bases between. CDR3 amino acids: CSASFPGHNTEAFF. The DNA of the CDR3 is TGCAGTGCTAGTTTTCCGGGACACAACACTGAAGCTTTCTTT.

V gene TRBV9 combines with J gene TRBJ1-1; D is possibly TRBD1 (5 bases). Germline V gene data show CDR1 as SGDLS and CDR2 as YYNGEE. This CDR3 has 13 amino acids. Trimming removed 7 bases from V and 2 bases from J, with 12 bases in between. The DNA for the CDR3 is TGTGCCAGCGGGGGAGGACCTAACACTGAAGCTTTCTTT. It codes for CASGGGPNTEAFF.

The chain has TRBV19 and TRBJ1-3; D not certain. The V end lost 9 bases, the J end lost 0 bases, and 12 bases lay between the germline ends. In germline, CDR1 is LNHDA, CDR2 SQIVND (reference sequence). This CDR3 is 14 amino acids long. The CDR3 region is CASRPGSSGNTIYF. The CDR3 DNA sequence: TGTGCCAGCAGACCGGGAAGCTCTGGAAACACCATATATTTT.

The chain uses TRBV4-2 and TRBJ1-2, with 7 bases lining up with TRBD1. The CDR3 is made up of 14 amino acids. Germline-derived CDR1 and CDR2 are LGHNA and YNFKEQ. Germline trimming cut 0 bases from V and 9 bases from J; bases unmatched to any gene: 7. CDR3 residues: CASSQEDREGSYTF. The CDR3 DNA is TGTGCCAGCAGCCAAGAAGACAGGGAGGGGAGCTACACCTTC.

The gene calls are TRBV7-9 and TRBJ2-3; 8 bases are shared with TRBD1. This CDR3 comprises 13 residues. From germline, CDR1 is SEHNR and CDR2 FQNEAQ (reference sequence). J lost 4 bases, V lost 8 bases, and 5 bases had no gene match. The chain's CDR3 is CASGDRNSDTQYF. CDR3 DNA sequence: TGTGCCAGCGGGGACAGGAATTCAGATACGCAGTATTTT.

V and J are TRBV18 and TRBJ1-5, with unresolved D. The V gene lost 5 bases and the J gene lost 1 base, with 9 bases spanning the gap. The germline CDR1 and CDR2 sequences are KGHSH and LQKENI. This CDR3 has 14 amino acids. CDR3 region: CASSSIDSNQPQHF. The DNA for the CDR3 is TGTGCCAGCTCATCTATCGACAGCAATCAGCCCCAGCATTTT.

This clone was counted many times. The identical CDR3 is also encoded by other nucleotide sequences in the sample. This chain joins TRBV27 and TRBJ2-1; D unresolved. V was pared by 0 bases and J by 7 bases, with 4 bases between. The CDR3 sequence is 12 residues long. CDR1 and CDR2 from the germline V gene are MNHEY and SMNVEV (reference sequence). CDR3 sequence reads: CASSLSKNEQFF. The CDR3, as DNA: TGTGCCAGCAGTTTATCAAAAAATGAGCAGTTCTTC.

The chain carries TRBV4-3 and TRBJ1-2; D is possibly TRBD1 (6 bases). Looked up from germline, CDR1 is LGHNA and CDR2 is YSLEER. The CDR3 has 15 amino acids. Between the trimmed V and J ends, which lost 0 bases and 6 bases, there was a span of 14 bases. CDR3: CASSQDGYRDHGYTF. DNA of the CDR3: TGCGCCAGCAGCCAAGATGGCTACAGGGATCATGGCTACACCTTC.

The chain combines TRBV11-2 with TRBJ2-7, with D possibly being TRBD1 or TRBD2 (6 bases each). This CDR3 is 16 amino acids long. The V and J ends lost 4 bases and 7 bases respectively, with 23 bases between them. Germline loops: CDR1 SGHAT, CDR2 FQNNGV. As DNA, the CDR3 is TGTGCCAGCAGCTCGCTCCACGGGGGCGCGTCGGGGGAGCAGTACTTC. Translation: CASSSLHGGASGEQYF. Drawing the rest from reference TRBV11-2 and TRBJ2-7, the complete variable domain is EAGVAQSPRYKIIEKRQSVAFWCNPISGHATLYWYQQILGQGPKLLIQFQNNGVVDDSQLPKDRFSAERLKGVDSTLKIQPAKLEDSAVYLCASSSLHGGASGEQYFGPGTRLTVT.

V and J are TRBV5-4 and TRBJ1-3; no definite D call. Trimming removed 4 bases at V and 7 bases at J, with 12 bases between. In germline, CDR1 is SGHNT, CDR2 YYREEE (reference sequence). The CDR3 covers 13 residues. This CDR3 is CASSLPEVNTIYF. CDR3 in DNA: TGTGCCAGCAGCCTTCCAGAGGTGAACACCATATATTTT.

The chain carries TRBV30 and TRBJ1-5, with unresolved D. The CDR3 sequence is 12 residues long. V lost 5 bases, J lost 1 base, and 6 bases lay in between. Germline V gene lookup returns CDR1 GTSNPN and CDR2 SVGIG (reference sequence). The CDR3 loop reads CAWGASNQPQHF. DNA for the CDR3: TGTGCCTGGGGTGCGAGCAATCAGCCCCAGCATTTT.

This chain joins TRBV7-2 and TRBJ2-3, with D perhaps TRBD1 (6 bases). Germline values: CDR1 SGHTA, CDR2 FQGNSA. The CDR3 totals 14 residues. V was trimmed by 4 bases and J by 7 bases, leaving 15 bases between them. Written as DNA, the CDR3 is TGTGCCAGCAGCTCCGAGGGGGTGGGAAATACGCAGTATTTT. As protein: CASSSEGVGNTQYF.